This section outlines one T cell receptor (beta chain) sequence together with its context. CDR3 length: 14 amino acids. The germline gives CDR1 LGHNA, CDR2 YSLEER. V gave up 4 bases and J gave up 7 bases; unmatched junction bases: 5. Libraries were prepared by immunoSEQ multiplex PCR; TCRdb keeps only in-frame clonotypes and omits some of them. The repertoire holds some 58,000 clones, with 96% as singletons. The sample belongs to a study of T cell changes during pregnancy in multiple sclerosis. The V gene is TRBV4-3, the J gene TRBJ2-1, with TRBD1 matching 9 bases. The sequencing here drew on CD8+ T cells from peripheral blood mononuclear cells, taken after pregnancy. The TCR originated in a female donor with multiple sclerosis, enrolled in a pregnancy study. The CDR3 DNA reads TGCGCCAGCAGCCCCGGGACAGGGTGGAATGAGCAGTTCTTC. Its protein product is CASSPGTGWNEQFF.